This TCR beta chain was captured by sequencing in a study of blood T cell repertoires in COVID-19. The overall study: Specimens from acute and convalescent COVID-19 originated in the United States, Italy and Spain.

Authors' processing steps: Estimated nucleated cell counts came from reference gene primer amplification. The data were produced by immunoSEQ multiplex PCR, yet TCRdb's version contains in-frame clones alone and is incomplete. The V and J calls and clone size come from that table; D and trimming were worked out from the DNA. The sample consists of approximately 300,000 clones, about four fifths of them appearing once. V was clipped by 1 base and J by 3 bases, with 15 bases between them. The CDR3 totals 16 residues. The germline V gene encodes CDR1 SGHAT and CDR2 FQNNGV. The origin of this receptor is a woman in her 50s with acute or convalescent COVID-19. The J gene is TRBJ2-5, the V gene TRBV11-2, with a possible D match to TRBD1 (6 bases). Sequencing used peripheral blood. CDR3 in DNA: TGTGCCAGCAGCTTAGGTGGTGGGACACCAAAAGAGACCCAGTACTTC. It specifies CASSLGGGTPKETQYF. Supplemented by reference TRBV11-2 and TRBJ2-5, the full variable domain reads EAGVAQSPRYKIIEKRQSVAFWCNPISGHATLYWYQQILGQGPKLLIQFQNNGVVDDSQLPKDRFSAERLKGVDSTLKIQPAKLEDSAVYLCASSLGGGTPKETQYFGPGTRLLVL.